One sample yielded the 22 T cell receptor beta chains listed below, sequenced in a study of T cells in Graves' hyperthyroidism and ophthalmopathy. The CDR3 regions of TCR beta were amplified from RNA transcripts. The TCR CDR3 was amplified in a first-round RT-PCR using the HTBI primer set. TCRdb reprocessed the multiplex PCR reads with MiXCR, giving one entry per CDR3 protein. The repertoire includes 130,000 to 150,000 distinct CDR3 sequences, 22% of them detected once, and over 60% sits in the top ten. Specimen: blood. The receptor source for this set is a woman in her fifties or sixties with Graves' hyperthyroidism that later progressed to Graves' ophthalmopathy.

This clonotype appeared a few times. The chain combines TRBV7-8 with TRBJ1-1, with 7 bases lining up with TRBD1. The ends lost 4 bases at V and 1 base at J; junction bases unmatched: 12. CDR1 and CDR2 (germline): SGHVS, FQNEAQ. CDR3 size: 17 residues. The CDR3 DNA is TGTGCCAGCAGCTCCTTACAGGGGTCTGCGCGGAACACTGAAGCTTTCTTT. This encodes CASSSLQGSARNTEAFF.

There are a few counts of this clonotype. The gene calls are TRBV28 and TRBJ2-5; D gene uncertain. There are 13 residues in the CDR3. Germline V lookup: CDR1 MDHEN, CDR2 SYDVKM. V was trimmed by 5 bases and J by 3 bases, leaving 10 bases between them. The CDR3 here is CASSPPAKETQYF. CDR3 DNA sequence: TGTGCCAGCAGTCCCCCGGCCAAAGAGACCCAGTACTTC.

The sample holds many counts of this clonotype. The chain is built from TRBV28 and TRBJ1-1, with D maybe TRBD1 (5 bases). Germline CDR1 MDHEN, CDR2 SYDVKM. V gave up 8 bases and J gave up 1 base, with 14 bases separating them. The length of the CDR3 is 14 residues. The DNA for the CDR3 is TGTGCCAGCGTTGTCGGGGCGGCGAACACTGAAGCTTTCTTT. Its translation: CASVVGAANTEAFF.

This clonotype showed up many times. The chain is built from TRBV11-2 and TRBJ2-3; 7 positions agree with TRBD1. Germline V gives CDR1 SGHAT, CDR2 FQNNGV. This CDR3 is 16 amino acids long. Trimming at V came to 2 bases and at J to 3 bases, leaving 8 bases not matched to a gene. The DNA for the CDR3 is TGTGCCAGCAGCTTAATCCAGGGGGATTTAACAGATACGCAGTATTTT. Its translation: CASSLIQGDLTDTQYF.

This clonotype was counted ten times or more. The V and J genes are TRBV29-1 and TRBJ2-3; TRBD2 might be the D (5 bases). CDR1 SQVTM and CDR2 ANQGSEA come from the germline V gene. Trimming cost V 2 bases and J 1 base, with 7 bases left between them. CDR3 size: 13 residues. The CDR3 region has the DNA TGCAGCGTTGAATCTAGCCGCACAGATACGCAGTATTTT. As protein: CSVESSRTDTQYF.

At least ten counts were recorded for this clonotype. This sequence joins TRBV11-2 and TRBJ1-5; unclear D gene. Germline V lookup: CDR1 SGHAT, CDR2 FQNNGV. V lost 3 bases and J lost 4, with 7 bases in between. The CDR3 is made up of 13 amino acids. Here the CDR3 DNA reads TGTGCCAGCAGCTTTTGGGCGAATCAGCCCCAGCATTTT. Protein product: CASSFWANQPQHF.

This clonotype was seen many times. The chain recombines TRBV2 with TRBJ1-5, with D unclear. This CDR3 contains 13 residues. Between the trimmed V and J ends, which lost 6 bases and 4 bases, there was a span of 10 bases. The V gene's germline CDR1 is SNHLY and CDR2 FYNNEI. CDR3 nucleotides: TGTGCCAGCAGCATCAAACCTAATCAGCCCCAGCATTTT. Its translation is CASSIKPNQPQHF.

This clonotype was counted ten times or more. The chain couples TRBV28 to TRBJ1-5; 8 nucleotides agree with TRBD1. Trimming cost V 5 bases and J 0 bases; bases outside gene matches: 12. Looked up from germline, CDR1 is MDHEN and CDR2 is SYDVKM. The length of the CDR3 is 18 residues. DNA for the CDR3: TGTGCCAGCAGTCAGGACAGGGCGCGTGGGGGTAGCAATCAGCCCCAGCATTTT. Translation gives CASSQDRARGGSNQPQHF. The variable domain in full, completed from reference TRBV28 and TRBJ1-5, reads DVKVTQSSRYLVKRTGEKVFLECVQDMDHENMFWYRQDPGLGLRLIYFSYDVKMKEKGDIPEGYSVSREKKERFSLILESASTNQTSMYLCASSQDRARGGSNQPQHFGDGTRLSIL.

A few counts support this clonotype. The J gene is TRBJ1-1, the V gene TRBV7-9; D is undetermined. V was clipped by 4 bases and J by 11 bases, with 20 bases between them. The germline CDR1 and CDR2 sequences are SEHNR and FQNEAQ (reference sequence). CDR3 length equals 14 residues. CDR3 in DNA: TGTGCCAGCAGCTACCCCCTAGGAGCGACGGCCGCTTTCTTT. It codes for CASSYPLGATAAFF.

This clonotype showed up many times. This chain joins TRBV11-3 and TRBJ2-1; the match to TRBD2 covers 8 bases. The V gene end was trimmed by 5 bases and the J gene end by 9 bases; junction bases not matched to a gene: 9. CDR3 size: 14 residues. Germline V lookup: CDR1 SGHNT, CDR2 YENEEA. CDR3 bases: TGTGCCAGCAGCCTCCGAGCGGGAGTATTTGAGCAGTTCTTC. It encodes CASSLRAGVFEQFF.

This clonotype was seen ten or more times. V usage is TRBV12-3 or TRBV12-4 and J usage is TRBJ2-3; TRBD1 might be the D (6 bases). Trimming left V 8 bases short and J 6 bases short, with 9 bases between. The CDR3 totals 11 residues. CDR3 in DNA: TGTGCCAGCGGGGGCGGCGATACGCAGTATTTT. Its protein product is CASGGGDTQYF.

This clonotype occurred a few times. The rearrangement joins TRBV7-2 to TRBJ2-7, with D possibly TRBD2 on 6 matching bases. CDR3 length: 14 residues. V was pared by 6 bases and J by 0 bases, with 12 bases between. Germline V gene lookup returns CDR1 SGHTA and CDR2 FQGNSA. This CDR3 reads CASRQGLSSYEQYF. The CDR3 DNA reads as TGTGCCAGCAGGCAGGGACTTAGCTCCTACGAGCAGTACTTC.

This clonotype was seen ten or more times. This sequence joins TRBV3-1 and TRBJ1-1, with D possibly being TRBD1 (6 bases). The CDR3 length is 15 residues. The V end lost 1 base, the J end lost 6 bases, and 15 bases lay between the germline ends. The V gene's germline CDR1 is LGHDT and CDR2 YNNKEL (reference sequence). The CDR3 region is CASSQGLGGGAEAFF. The CDR3 DNA sequence: TGTGCCAGCAGCCAAGGTCTGGGGGGGGGCGCTGAAGCTTTCTTT. Combining the CDR3 with reference TRBV3-1 and TRBJ1-1 gives the whole variable domain DTAVSQTPKYLVTQMGNDKSIKCEQNLGHDTMYWYKQDSKKFLKIMFSYNNKELIINETVPNRFSPKSPDKAHLNLHINSLELGDSAVYFCASSQGLGGGAEAFFGQGTRLTVV.

The V gene is TRBV20-1, the J gene TRBJ2-2; 7 bases line up with TRBD1. The length of the CDR3 is 14 residues. Germline V lookup: CDR1 DFQATT, CDR2 SNEGSKA (reference sequence). The J segment lost 7 bases and the V segment lost 3 bases, leaving 8 bases of the junction unmatched. The CDR3 spells CSASHRGEGGELFF. Written as DNA, the CDR3 is TGCAGTGCTAGTCACAGGGGTGAGGGCGGGGAGCTGTTTTTT.

The table lists this clonotype with many counts. The chain is built from TRBV7-3 and TRBJ1-1, with D unclear. This CDR3 is 13 amino acids long. V was pared by 1 base and J by 1 base, with 4 bases between. CDR1 is SGHTA, CDR2 FQGTGA, per germline. The CDR3 sequence is CASSLIQNTEAFF. The CDR3 DNA reads as TGTGCCAGCAGCTTAATCCAGAACACTGAAGCTTTCTTT.

At least ten counts were recorded for this clonotype. The chain carries TRBV3-1 and TRBJ2-1, with TRBD1 as a possible D gene (5 bases). CDR1 LGHDT and CDR2 YNNKEL come from the germline V gene (reference sequence). V shed 5 bases and J shed 4 bases, with 15 bases lying between them. The CDR3 is made up of 15 amino acids. CDR3: CASSADISPYNEQFF. The CDR3 DNA sequence: TGTGCCAGCAGCGCGGACATCTCCCCGTACAATGAGCAGTTCTTC.

This clonotype came up a few times. The V call is TRBV19, the J call TRBJ2-1, with TRBD2 identical over 7 bases. The CDR3 extends over 15 amino acids. With V trimmed by 3 bases and J by 8 bases, 10 bases remained unmatched. The germline V gene encodes CDR1 LNHDA and CDR2 SQIVND (reference sequence). CDR3 DNA: TGTGCCAGTAGTATGATCCGCGGGAGAGGGCATGAGCAGTTCTTC. This encodes CASSMIRGRGHEQFF.

This clonotype was seen repeatedly, ten times or more. J is TRBJ2-1 and V is TRBV6-1, with D unclear. The CDR3 consists of 13 residues. The V gene's germline CDR1 is MNHNS and CDR2 SASEGT. V was cut by 5 bases and J by 6 bases, with 11 bases left in between. CDR3 region: CASSWGTGNEQFF. CDR3 nucleotides: TGTGCCAGCAGTTGGGGTACGGGCAATGAGCAGTTCTTC.

The chain joins TRBV4-1 to TRBJ2-5; no clear D. V lost 0 bases to trimming and J lost 7 bases, with 6 bases between them. Germline loops: CDR1 MGHRA, CDR2 YSYEKL. The CDR3 loop spans 12 amino acids. The CDR3 is CASSQEGGTQYF. CDR3 nucleotides: TGCGCCAGCAGCCAAGAAGGTGGGACCCAGTACTTC.

The chain uses TRBV4-1 and TRBJ1-5; 9 bases align to TRBD1. J was trimmed by 2 bases and V by 2 bases; bases with no gene match: 10. CDR1 and CDR2 from the germline V gene are MGHRA and YSYEKL. The CDR3 covers 18 residues. The CDR3 region is CASSQWTGVVNRNQPQHF. DNA of the CDR3: TGCGCCAGCAGCCAATGGACAGGGGTTGTGAATCGCAATCAGCCCCAGCATTTT.

CDR3 region: CASSQRTFTNSPLHF. As DNA, the CDR3 is TGTGCCAGCAGCCAAAGGACCTTTACGAATTCACCCCTCCACTTT. The rearrangement uses TRBV2 and TRBJ1-6, with no clear D. Per germline, CDR1 SNHLY and CDR2 FYNNEI. V lost 6 bases to trimming and J lost 7 bases, with 16 bases between them. The length of the CDR3 is 15 residues.

In this sample, this clonotype turned up many times. This chain connects TRBV4-1 to TRBJ1-5; D unresolved. CDR3 length: 16 amino acids. CDR1 and CDR2 from the germline V gene are MGHRA and YSYEKL. The V end lost 1 base, the J end lost 6 bases, and 16 bases lay between the germline ends. The CDR3 coding sequence is TGCGCCAGCAGCCAAGGAGGTTCCGGAGTGGGTCAGCCCCAGCATTTT. Its protein is CASSQGGSGVGQPQHF.